Below are 12 T cell receptor beta chains sequenced from a single sample in a study of cytomegalovirus exposure and HLA in healthy donors. In the PCR, 60 Vbeta and 13 Jbeta primers were used. Assay used: immunoSEQ multiplex PCR; TCRdb lists only in-frame clones, some missing. The data contain roughly 240,000 clones, roughly 73% of them singletons. The sequenced material came from PBMCs. Receptor source: a boy younger than 18 in good health and CMV-seronegative.

J is TRBJ1-1 and V is TRBV10-2; D is uncertain. Germline V gene data show CDR1 as WSHSY and CDR2 as SAAADI. The CDR3 is made up of 15 amino acids. V was trimmed by 2 bases and J by 1 base, leaving 11 bases between them. CDR3 sequence reads: CASSERGRGNTEAFF. In nucleotides, the CDR3 is TGCGCCAGCAGTGAGCGAGGGCGGGGGAACACTGAAGCTTTCTTT.

This clone was detected a few times. The chain recombines TRBV18 with TRBJ2-7; TRBD1 aligns across 7 bases. There are 16 residues in the CDR3. Looked up from germline, CDR1 is KGHSH and CDR2 is LQKENI. Trimming took 3 bases from V and 3 from J; bases not matched to a gene: 11. The chain's CDR3 is CASSPSGTEVLYEQYF. In DNA form, the CDR3 reads TGTGCCAGCTCACCTTCGGGGACAGAAGTACTCTACGAGCAGTACTTC.

CDR3 nucleotides: TGTGCCAGCAGCCTTGACAGGGGGCGCGAGCAGTACTTC. It codes for CASSLDRGREQYF. The chain carries TRBV13 and TRBJ2-7; 10 nucleotides agree with TRBD1. This CDR3 is 13 amino acids long. Germline trimming cut 5 bases from V and 6 bases from J; bases unmatched to any gene: 4. In germline, CDR1 is PRHDT, CDR2 FYEKMQ (reference sequence).

This clone was observed a handful of times. The genes are TRBV5-4 and TRBJ1-1; 7 bases fit TRBD1. Looked up from germline, CDR1 is SGHNT and CDR2 is YYREEE (reference sequence). The ends lost 4 bases at V and 0 bases at J; junction bases unmatched: 6. The CDR3 consists of 15 residues. In DNA, the CDR3 is TGTGCCAGCAGCGGGGGACAGCGCGTGAACACTGAAGCTTTCTTT. Encoded protein: CASSGGQRVNTEAFF.

The genes are TRBV27 and TRBJ2-5; D is perhaps TRBD2 (6 bases). The V end was cut by 6 bases, the J end by 2 bases, with 10 bases between. Germline V gives CDR1 MNHEY, CDR2 SMNVEV (reference sequence). This CDR3 comprises 13 residues. CDR3 in amino acids: CASRGLRQETQYF. CDR3 coding DNA: TGTGCCAGCAGGGGACTTCGGCAAGAGACCCAGTACTTC.

V gene TRBV6-1 combines with J gene TRBJ1-1; 9 bases fit TRBD1. Germline CDR1 is MNHNS and CDR2 is SASEGT. V shed 3 bases, J shed 0 bases, and the junction held 8 bases outside the gene matches. This CDR3 has 17 amino acids. As DNA, the CDR3 is TGTGCCAGCAGTGAGAGGAGGGGGACAGGGATGAACACTGAAGCTTTCTTT. Protein: CASSERRGTGMNTEAFF.

J is TRBJ1-2 and V is TRBV4-1, with TRBD1 matching 8 bases. CDR3 length equals 15 residues. Germline CDR1 MGHRA, CDR2 YSYEKL. V gave up 3 bases and J gave up 0 bases; unmatched junction bases: 3. The chain's CDR3 is CASSHQDRANYGYTF. The CDR3 region has the DNA TGCGCCAGCAGCCACCAGGACAGGGCTAACTATGGCTACACCTTC.

This clone showed up just a few times. The J gene is TRBJ1-5, the V gene TRBV28; 7 nucleotides line up with TRBD1. This CDR3 is 14 amino acids long. V shed 6 bases and J 2 bases; nucleotides not matched to a gene: 4. Germline V gene lookup returns CDR1 MDHEN and CDR2 SYDVKM. CDR3 amino acids: CASRQGPRNQPQHF. CDR3 coding DNA: TGTGCCAGCAGACAGGGGCCACGCAATCAGCCCCAGCATTTT.

This clone has just a few counts. The V gene is TRBV23-1, the J gene TRBJ2-7, with 11 bases lining up with TRBD2. TRBV23-1 is known as an ORF, though its function is uncertain. The junction had 19 bases not matched to a gene; V was cut back by 0 bases and J by 3 bases. This CDR3 spans 21 amino acids. The CDR3 region is CASSQSKSTLAGEEQCYEQYF. In DNA form, the CDR3 reads TGCGCCAGCAGTCAATCGAAATCCACACTAGCGGGAGAGGAACAGTGCTACGAGCAGTACTTC.

This rearrangement joins TRBV29-1 to TRBJ2-4; D might be TRBD1 (5 bases). Germline CDR1 and CDR2: SQVTM and ANQGSEA. V was trimmed by 4 bases and J by 8 bases, leaving 9 bases between them. This CDR3 spans 11 amino acids. The DNA for the CDR3 is TGCAGCGTTGTGGACAACGACATTCAGTACTTC. Its protein product is CSVVDNDIQYF.

This chain connects TRBV6-5 to TRBJ1-1; weak D call: TRBD1 (5 bases). V lost 8 bases, J lost 3 bases, and 16 bases lay in between. The CDR3 contains 14 residues. CDR1 and CDR2 (germline): MNHEY, SVGAGI. The CDR3 loop reads CASHDRGVHTEAFF. The CDR3 DNA follows: TGTGCCAGCCACGACCGGGGGGTTCACACTGAAGCTTTCTTT.

This clone occurred a few times. V is TRBV7-9 and J is TRBJ1-3, with D unresolved. Germline V gene sequence: CDR1 SEHNR, CDR2 FQNEAQ (reference sequence). The CDR3 extends over 11 amino acids. With 2 bases removed from V and 11 bases from J, the gap between germline ends came to 7 bases. The CDR3 loop is CASSLNSAIYF. The DNA for the CDR3 is TGTGCCAGCAGCTTAAATAGCGCCATATATTTT.